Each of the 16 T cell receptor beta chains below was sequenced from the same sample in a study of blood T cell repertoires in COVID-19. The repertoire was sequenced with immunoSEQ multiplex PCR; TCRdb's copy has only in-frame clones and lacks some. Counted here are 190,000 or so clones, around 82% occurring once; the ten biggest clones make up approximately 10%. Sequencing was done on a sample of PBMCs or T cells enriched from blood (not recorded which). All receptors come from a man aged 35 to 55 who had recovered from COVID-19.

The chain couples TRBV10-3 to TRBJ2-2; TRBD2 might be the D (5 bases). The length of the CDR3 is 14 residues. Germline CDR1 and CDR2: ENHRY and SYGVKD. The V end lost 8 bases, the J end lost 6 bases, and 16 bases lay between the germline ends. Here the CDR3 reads CAIPTEDRAGELFF. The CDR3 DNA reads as TGTGCCATCCCTACGGAGGATCGCGCCGGGGAGCTGTTTTTT.

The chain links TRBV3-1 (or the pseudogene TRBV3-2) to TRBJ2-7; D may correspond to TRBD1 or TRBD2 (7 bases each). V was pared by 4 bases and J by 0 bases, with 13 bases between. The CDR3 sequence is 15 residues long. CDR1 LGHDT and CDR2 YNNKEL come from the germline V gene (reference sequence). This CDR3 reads CASSLDREGSYEQYF. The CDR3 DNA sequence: TGTGCCAGCAGCCTAGACAGGGAGGGCTCCTACGAGCAGTACTTC.

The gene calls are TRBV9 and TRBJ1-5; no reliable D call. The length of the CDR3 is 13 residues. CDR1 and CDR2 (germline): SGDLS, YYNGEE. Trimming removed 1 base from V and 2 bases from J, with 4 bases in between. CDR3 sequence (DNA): TGTGCCAGCAGCGTACAGGGCAATCAGCCCCAGCATTTT. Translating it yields CASSVQGNQPQHF.

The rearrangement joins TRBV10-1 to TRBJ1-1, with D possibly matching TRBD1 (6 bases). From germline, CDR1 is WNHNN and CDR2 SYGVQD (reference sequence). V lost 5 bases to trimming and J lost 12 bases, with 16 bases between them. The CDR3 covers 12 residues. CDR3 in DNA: TGCGCCAGCAGTTTTCAGACAGGACCACCTTTCTTT. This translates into CASSFQTGPPFF.

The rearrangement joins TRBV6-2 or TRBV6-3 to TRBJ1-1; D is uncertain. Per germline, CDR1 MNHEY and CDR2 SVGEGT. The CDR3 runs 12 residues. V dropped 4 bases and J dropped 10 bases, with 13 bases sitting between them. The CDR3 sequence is CASSLWSSGAFF. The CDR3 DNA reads TGTGCCAGCAGTTTATGGTCGTCCGGAGCTTTCTTT.

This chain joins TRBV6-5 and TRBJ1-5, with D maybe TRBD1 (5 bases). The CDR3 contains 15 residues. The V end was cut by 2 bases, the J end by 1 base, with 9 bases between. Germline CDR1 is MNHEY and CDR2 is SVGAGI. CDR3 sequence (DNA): TGTGCCAGCAGTTACAGGGGTTTGAGCAATCAGCCCCAGCATTTT. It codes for CASSYRGLSNQPQHF.

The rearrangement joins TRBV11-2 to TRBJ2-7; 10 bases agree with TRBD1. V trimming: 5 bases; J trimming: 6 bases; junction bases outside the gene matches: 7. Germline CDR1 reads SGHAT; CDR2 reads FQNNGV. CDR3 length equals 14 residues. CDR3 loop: CASSIGQGGGEQYV. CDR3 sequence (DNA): TGTGCCAGCAGCATTGGACAGGGGGGTGGCGAGCAGTACGTC.

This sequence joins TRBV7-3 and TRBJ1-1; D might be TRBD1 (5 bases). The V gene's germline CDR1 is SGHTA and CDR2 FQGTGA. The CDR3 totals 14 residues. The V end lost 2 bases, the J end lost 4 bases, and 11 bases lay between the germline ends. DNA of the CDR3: TGTGCCAGCAGCTTAGATGAAGGGGCCACTGAAGCTTTCTTT. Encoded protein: CASSLDEGATEAFF. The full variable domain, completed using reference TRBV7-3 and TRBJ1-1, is GAGVSQTPSNKVTEKGKYVELRCDPISGHTALYWYRQSLGQGPEFLIYFQGTGAADDSGLPNDRFFAVRPEGSVSTLKIQRTERGDSAVYLCASSLDEGATEAFFGQGTRLTVV.

The CDR3 is CASSHWGPSYEQYF. DNA for the CDR3: TGTGCCAGCAGCCACTGGGGGCCCTCCTACGAGCAGTACTTC. The V gene is TRBV3-1 (or the pseudogene TRBV3-2), the J gene TRBJ2-7, with D perhaps TRBD1 (6 bases). V lost 3 bases and J lost 0, with 9 bases in between. The CDR3 has 14 residues. Germline values: CDR1 LGHDT, CDR2 YNNKEL (reference sequence).

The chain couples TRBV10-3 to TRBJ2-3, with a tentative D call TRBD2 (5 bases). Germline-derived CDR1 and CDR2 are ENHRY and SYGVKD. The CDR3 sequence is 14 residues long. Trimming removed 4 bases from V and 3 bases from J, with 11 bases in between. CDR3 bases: TGTGCCATCAGTGCGGACTTAGATACAGATACGCAGTATTTT. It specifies CAISADLDTDTQYF.

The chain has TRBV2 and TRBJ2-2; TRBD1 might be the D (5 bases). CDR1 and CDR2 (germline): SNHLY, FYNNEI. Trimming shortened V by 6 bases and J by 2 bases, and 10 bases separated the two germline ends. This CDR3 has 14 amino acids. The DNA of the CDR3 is TGTGCCAGCAGAAAAGGGGTTAACACCGGGGAGCTGTTTTTT. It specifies CASRKGVNTGELFF.

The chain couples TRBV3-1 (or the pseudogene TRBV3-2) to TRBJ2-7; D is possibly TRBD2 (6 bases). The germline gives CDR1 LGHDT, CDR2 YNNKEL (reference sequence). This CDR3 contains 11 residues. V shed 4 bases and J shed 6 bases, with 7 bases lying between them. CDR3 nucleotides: TGTGCCAGCAGCCCCGGGGGCGAGCAGTACTTC. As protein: CASSPGGEQYF.

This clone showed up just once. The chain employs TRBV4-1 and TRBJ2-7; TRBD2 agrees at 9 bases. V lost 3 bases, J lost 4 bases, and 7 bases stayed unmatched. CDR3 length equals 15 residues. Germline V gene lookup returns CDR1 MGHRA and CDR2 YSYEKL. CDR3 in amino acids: CASSHVPAGGYEQYF. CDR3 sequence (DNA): TGCGCCAGCAGCCACGTCCCAGCGGGAGGTTACGAGCAGTACTTC.

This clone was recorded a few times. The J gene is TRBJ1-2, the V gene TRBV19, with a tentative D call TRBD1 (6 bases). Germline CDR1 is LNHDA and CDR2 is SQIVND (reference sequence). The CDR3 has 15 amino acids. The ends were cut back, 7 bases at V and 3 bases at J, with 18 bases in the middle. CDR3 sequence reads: CASTPGRGAHYGYTF. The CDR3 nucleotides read TGTGCCAGTACCCCAGGCCGGGGGGCACACTATGGCTACACCTTC. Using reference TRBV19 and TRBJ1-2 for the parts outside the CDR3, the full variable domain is DGGITQSPKYLFRKEGQNVTLSCEQNLNHDAMYWYRQDPGQGLRLIYYSQIVNDFQKGDIAEGYSVSREKKESFPLTVTSAQKNPTAFYLCASTPGRGAHYGYTFGSGTRLTVV.

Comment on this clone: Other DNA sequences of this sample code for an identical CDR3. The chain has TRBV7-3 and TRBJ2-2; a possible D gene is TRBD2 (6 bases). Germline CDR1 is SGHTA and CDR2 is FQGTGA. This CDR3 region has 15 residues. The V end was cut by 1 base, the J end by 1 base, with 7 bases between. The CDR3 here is CASSLNGGNTGELFF. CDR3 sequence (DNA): TGTGCCAGCAGCTTAAACGGGGGGAACACCGGGGAGCTGTTTTTT.

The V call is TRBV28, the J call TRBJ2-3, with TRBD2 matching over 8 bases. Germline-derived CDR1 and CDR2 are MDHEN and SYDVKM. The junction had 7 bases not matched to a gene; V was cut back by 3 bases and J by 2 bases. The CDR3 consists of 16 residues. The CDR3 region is CASSFPGTRPTDTQYF. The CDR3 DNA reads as TGTGCCAGCAGTTTCCCCGGGACTAGGCCCACAGATACGCAGTATTTT.